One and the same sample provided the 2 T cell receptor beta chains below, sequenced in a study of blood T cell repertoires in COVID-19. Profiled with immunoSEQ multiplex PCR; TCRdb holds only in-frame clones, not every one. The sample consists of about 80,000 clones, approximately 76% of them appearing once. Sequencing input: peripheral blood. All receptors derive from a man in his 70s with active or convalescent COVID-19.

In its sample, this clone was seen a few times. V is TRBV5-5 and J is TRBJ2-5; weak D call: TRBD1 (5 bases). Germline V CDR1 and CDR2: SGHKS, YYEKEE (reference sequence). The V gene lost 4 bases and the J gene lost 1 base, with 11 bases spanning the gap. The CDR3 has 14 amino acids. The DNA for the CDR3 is TGTGCCAGCAGCGCGAGACAGTTCCAAGAGACCCAGTACTTC. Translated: CASSARQFQETQYF.

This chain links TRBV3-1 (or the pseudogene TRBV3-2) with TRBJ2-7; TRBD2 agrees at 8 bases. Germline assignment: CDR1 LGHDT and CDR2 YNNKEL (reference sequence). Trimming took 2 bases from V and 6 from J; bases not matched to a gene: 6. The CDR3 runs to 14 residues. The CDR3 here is CASSQLGAGGEQYF. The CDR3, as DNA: TGTGCCAGCAGCCAACTTGGCGCGGGGGGCGAGCAGTACTTC.